This T cell receptor beta chain was captured by sequencing in a study of cytomegalovirus exposure and HLA in healthy donors. Background on the study: Earlier, fewer than 140 million unique TCR beta sequences were recovered from about 200 million T cells by an analysis.

The germline gives CDR1 SGDLS, CDR2 YYNGEE. V lost 4 bases to trimming and J lost 4 bases, with 15 bases between them. The CDR3 is 15 amino acids. PCR was performed using 60 Vbeta and 13 Jbeta primers. Authors' data handling: Some 12 million shared chains were among the approximately 80 million unique TCR beta chains that a later analysis counted. Repertoires were generated with immunoSEQ multiplex PCR, while TCRdb's copy carries only in-frame clones and drops some. V and J calls and clone size are those listed in that table; D and trimming were worked out from the DNA. The data contain approximately 72,000 clones, over 70% of them singletons.

V usage is TRBV9 and J usage is TRBJ2-1; possibly TRBD1 for D (6 bases). The sequencing sample was made of PBMCs. The clonotype originates from a male donor in good health and CMV-seropositive. The CDR3 loop is CASSPMGTQYNEQFF. In DNA, the CDR3 is TGTGCCAGCAGCCCCATGGGGACACAATACAATGAGCAGTTCTTC.